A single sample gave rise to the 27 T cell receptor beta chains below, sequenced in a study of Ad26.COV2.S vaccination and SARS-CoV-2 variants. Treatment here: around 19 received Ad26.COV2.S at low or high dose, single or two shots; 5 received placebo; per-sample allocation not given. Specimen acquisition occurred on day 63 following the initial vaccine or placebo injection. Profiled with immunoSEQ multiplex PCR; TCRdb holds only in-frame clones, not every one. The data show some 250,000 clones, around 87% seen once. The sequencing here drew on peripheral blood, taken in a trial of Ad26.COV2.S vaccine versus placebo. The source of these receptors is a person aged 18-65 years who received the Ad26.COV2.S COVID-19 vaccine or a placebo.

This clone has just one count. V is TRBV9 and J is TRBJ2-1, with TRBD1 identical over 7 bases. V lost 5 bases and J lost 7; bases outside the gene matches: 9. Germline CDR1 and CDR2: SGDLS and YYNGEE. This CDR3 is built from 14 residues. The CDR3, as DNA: TGTGCCAGCAGGAGACAGGGAGAGGCTAATGAGCAGTTCTTC. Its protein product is CASRRQGEANEQFF. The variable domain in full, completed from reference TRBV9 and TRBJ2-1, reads DSGVTQTPKHLITATGQRVTLRCSPRSGDLSVYWYQQSLDQGLQFLIQYYNGEERAKGNILERFSAQQFPDLHSELNLSSLELGDSALYFCASRRQGEANEQFFGPGTRLTVL.

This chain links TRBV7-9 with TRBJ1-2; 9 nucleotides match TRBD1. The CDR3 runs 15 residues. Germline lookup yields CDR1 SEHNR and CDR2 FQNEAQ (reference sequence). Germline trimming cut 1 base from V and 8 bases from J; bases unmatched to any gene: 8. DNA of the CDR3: TGTGCCAGCAGCTTAGAATGGGGACAGGGTAGAGGCTACACCTTC. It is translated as CASSLEWGQGRGYTF.

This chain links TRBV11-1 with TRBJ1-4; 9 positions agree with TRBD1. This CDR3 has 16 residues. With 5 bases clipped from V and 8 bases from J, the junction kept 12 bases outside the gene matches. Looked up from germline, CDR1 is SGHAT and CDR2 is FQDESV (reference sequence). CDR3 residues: CASSRPGQGEGEKLFF. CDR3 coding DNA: TGTGCCAGCAGCCGACCGGGACAGGGTGAAGGCGAAAAACTGTTTTTT.

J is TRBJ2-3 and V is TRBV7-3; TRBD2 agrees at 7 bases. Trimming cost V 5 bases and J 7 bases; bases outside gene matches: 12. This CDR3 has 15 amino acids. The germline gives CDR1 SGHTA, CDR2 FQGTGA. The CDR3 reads CASSPSRTSLNTQYF. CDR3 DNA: TGTGCCAGCAGCCCCTCCCGGACTAGTCTAAATACGCAGTATTTT.

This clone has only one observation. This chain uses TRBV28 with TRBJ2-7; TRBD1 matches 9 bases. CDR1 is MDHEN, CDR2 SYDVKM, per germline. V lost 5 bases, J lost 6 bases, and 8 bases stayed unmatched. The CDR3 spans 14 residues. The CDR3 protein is CASSQNRGLGEQYF. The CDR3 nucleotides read TGTGCCAGCAGTCAGAACAGGGGGCTCGGCGAGCAGTACTTC.

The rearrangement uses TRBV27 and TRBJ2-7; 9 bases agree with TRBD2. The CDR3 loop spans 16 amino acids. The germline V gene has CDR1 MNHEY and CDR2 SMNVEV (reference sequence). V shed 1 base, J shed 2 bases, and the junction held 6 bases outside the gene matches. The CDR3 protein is CASSLFPLAGAYEQYF. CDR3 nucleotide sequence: TGTGCCAGCAGTTTATTCCCATTAGCGGGAGCCTACGAGCAGTACTTC.

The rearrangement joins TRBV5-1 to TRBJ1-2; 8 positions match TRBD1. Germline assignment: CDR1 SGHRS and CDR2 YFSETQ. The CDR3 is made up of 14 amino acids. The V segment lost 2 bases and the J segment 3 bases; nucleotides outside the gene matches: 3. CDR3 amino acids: CASSFRGQDYGYTF. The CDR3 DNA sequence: TGCGCCAGCAGCTTTCGGGGACAGGACTATGGCTACACCTTC.

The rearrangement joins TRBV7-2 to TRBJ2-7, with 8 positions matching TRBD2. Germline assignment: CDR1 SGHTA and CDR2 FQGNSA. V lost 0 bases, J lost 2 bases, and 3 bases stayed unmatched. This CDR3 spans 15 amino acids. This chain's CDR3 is CASSLAAGGAYEQYF. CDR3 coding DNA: TGTGCCAGCAGCTTAGCGGCGGGGGGAGCCTACGAGCAGTACTTC.

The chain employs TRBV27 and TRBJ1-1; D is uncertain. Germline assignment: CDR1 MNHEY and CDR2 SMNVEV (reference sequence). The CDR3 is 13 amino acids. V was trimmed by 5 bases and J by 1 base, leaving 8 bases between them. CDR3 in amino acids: CASSIGRNTEAFF. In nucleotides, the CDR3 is TGTGCCAGCAGTATCGGCCGGAACACTGAAGCTTTCTTT.

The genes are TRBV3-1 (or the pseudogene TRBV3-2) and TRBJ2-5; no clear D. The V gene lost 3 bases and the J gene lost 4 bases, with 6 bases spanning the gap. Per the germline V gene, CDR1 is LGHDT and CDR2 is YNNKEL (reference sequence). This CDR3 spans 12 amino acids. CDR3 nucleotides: TGTGCCAGCAGCCACAGTGGAGAGACCCAGTACTTC. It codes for CASSHSGETQYF.

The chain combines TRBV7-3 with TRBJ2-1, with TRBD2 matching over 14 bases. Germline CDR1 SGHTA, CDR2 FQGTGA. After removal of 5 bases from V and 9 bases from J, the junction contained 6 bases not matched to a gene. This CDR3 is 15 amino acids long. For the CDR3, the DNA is TGTGCCAGCAGCCCGACTAGCGGGAGGGTCACTGAGCAGTTCTTC. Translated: CASSPTSGRVTEQFF.

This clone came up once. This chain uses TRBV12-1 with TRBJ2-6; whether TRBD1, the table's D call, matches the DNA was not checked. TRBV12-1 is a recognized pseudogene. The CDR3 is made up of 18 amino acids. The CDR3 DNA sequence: TGTGCCAGCAGCAGCCACAGGACAGGGAGGACGGGGGCCAACGTCCTGACTTTC. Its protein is CASSSHRTGRTGANVLTF.

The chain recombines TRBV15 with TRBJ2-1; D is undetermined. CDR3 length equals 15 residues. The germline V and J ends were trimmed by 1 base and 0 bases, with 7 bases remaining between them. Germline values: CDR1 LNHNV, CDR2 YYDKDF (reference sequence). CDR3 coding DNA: TGTGCCACCAGCAGAGTCAGACTCTCCTACAATGAGCAGTTCTTC. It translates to CATSRVRLSYNEQFF.

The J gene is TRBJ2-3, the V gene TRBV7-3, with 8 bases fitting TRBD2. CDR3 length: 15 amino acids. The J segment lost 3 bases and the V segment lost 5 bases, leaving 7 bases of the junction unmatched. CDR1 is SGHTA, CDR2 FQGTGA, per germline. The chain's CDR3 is CASSPVAGMTDTQYF. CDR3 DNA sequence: TGTGCCAGCAGCCCTGTAGCGGGGATGACAGATACGCAGTATTTT.

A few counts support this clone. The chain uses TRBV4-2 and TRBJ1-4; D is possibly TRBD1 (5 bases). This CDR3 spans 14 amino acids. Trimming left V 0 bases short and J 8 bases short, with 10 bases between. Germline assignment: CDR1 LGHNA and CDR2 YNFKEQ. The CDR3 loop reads CASSQERGTEKLFF. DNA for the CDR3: TGTGCCAGCAGCCAAGAACGGGGGACCGAAAAACTGTTTTTT.

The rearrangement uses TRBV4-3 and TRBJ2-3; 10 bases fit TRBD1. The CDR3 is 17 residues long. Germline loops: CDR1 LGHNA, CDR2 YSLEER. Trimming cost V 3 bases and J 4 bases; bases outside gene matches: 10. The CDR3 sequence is CASSQDPGQGSPDTQYF. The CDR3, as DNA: TGCGCCAGCAGCCAGGACCCGGGACAGGGGTCTCCAGATACGCAGTATTTT.

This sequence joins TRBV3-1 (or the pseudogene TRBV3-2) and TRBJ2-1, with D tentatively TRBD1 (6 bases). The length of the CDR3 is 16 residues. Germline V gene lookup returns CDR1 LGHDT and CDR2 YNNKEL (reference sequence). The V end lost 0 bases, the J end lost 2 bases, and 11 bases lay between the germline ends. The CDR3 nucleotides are TGTGCCAGCAGCCAAGATACAGGGTTAGCCTACAATGAGCAGTTCTTC. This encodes CASSQDTGLAYNEQFF.

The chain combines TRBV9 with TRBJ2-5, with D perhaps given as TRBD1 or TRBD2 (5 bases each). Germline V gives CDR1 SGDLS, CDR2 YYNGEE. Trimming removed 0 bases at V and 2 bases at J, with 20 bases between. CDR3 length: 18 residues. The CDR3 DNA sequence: TGTGCCAGCAGCGTAGGAGGGACGGGGACGGTGGGGCAAGAGACCCAGTACTTC. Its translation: CASSVGGTGTVGQETQYF.

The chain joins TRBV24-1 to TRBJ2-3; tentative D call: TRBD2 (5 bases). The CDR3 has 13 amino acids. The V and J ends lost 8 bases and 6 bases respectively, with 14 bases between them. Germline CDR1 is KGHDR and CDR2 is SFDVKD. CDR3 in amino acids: CATTEEGSDTQYF. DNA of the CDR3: TGTGCCACCACCGAAGAGGGATCGGATACGCAGTATTTT.

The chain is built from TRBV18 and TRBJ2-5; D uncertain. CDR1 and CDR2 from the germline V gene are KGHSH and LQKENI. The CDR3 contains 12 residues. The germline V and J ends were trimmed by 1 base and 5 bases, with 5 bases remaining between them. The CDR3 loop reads CASSPRVETQYF. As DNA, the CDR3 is TGTGCCAGCTCACCACGGGTCGAGACCCAGTACTTC.

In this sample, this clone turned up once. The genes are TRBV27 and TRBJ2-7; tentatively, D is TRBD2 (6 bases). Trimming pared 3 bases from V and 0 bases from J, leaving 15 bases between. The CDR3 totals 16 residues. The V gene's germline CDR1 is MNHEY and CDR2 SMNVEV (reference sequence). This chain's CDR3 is CASSFNRDSSSYEQYF. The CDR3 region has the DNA TGTGCCAGCAGTTTCAATCGGGACTCCTCCTCCTACGAGCAGTACTTC.

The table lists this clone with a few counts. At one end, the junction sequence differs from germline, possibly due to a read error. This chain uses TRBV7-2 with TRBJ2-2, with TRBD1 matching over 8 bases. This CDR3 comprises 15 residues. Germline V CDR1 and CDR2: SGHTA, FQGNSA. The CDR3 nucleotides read TGTGCCAGCAGATTAGGACAGGGGAACACCGGGGAGCTGTTTTTT. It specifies CASRLGQGNTGELFF.

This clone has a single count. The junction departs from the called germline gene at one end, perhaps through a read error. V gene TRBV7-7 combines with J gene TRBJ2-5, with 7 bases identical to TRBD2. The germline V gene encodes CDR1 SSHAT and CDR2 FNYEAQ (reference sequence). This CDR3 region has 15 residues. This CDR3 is CASSFLGGEEETQYF. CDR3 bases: TGTGCTAGCAGCTTCTTGGGGGGGGAGGAAGAGACCCAGTACTTC. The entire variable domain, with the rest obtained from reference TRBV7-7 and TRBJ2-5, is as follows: GAGVSQSPRYKVTKRGQDVTLRCDPISSHATLYWYQQALGQGPEFLTYFNYEAQPDKSGLPSDRFSAERPEGSISTLTIQRTEQRDSAMYRCASSFLGGEEETQYFGPGTRLLVL.

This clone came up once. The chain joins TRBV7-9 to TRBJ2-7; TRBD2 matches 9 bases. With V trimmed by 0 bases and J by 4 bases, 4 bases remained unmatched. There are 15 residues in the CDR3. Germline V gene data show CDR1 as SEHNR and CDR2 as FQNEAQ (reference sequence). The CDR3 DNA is TGTGCCAGCAGCTTAGCTAGCGGGAGCAAGTACGAGCAGTACTTC. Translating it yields CASSLASGSKYEQYF.

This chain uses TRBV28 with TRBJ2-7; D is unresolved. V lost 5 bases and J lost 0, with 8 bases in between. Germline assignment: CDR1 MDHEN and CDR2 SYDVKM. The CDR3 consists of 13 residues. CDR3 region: CASSPHSSYEQYF. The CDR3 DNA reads TGTGCCAGCAGTCCACACAGCTCCTACGAGCAGTACTTC.

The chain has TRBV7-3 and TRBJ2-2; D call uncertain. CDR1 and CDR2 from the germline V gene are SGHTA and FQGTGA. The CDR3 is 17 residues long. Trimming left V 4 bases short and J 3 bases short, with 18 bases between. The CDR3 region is CASSSPDSPEYTGELFF. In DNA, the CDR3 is TGTGCCAGCAGCTCCCCAGACTCCCCAGAATACACCGGGGAGCTGTTTTTT.

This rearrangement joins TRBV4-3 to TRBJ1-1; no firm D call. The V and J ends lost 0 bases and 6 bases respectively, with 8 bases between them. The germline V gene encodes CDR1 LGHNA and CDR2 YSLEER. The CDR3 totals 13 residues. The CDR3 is CASSQEMRAEAFF. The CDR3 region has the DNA TGCGCCAGCAGCCAAGAAATGAGGGCTGAAGCTTTCTTT.